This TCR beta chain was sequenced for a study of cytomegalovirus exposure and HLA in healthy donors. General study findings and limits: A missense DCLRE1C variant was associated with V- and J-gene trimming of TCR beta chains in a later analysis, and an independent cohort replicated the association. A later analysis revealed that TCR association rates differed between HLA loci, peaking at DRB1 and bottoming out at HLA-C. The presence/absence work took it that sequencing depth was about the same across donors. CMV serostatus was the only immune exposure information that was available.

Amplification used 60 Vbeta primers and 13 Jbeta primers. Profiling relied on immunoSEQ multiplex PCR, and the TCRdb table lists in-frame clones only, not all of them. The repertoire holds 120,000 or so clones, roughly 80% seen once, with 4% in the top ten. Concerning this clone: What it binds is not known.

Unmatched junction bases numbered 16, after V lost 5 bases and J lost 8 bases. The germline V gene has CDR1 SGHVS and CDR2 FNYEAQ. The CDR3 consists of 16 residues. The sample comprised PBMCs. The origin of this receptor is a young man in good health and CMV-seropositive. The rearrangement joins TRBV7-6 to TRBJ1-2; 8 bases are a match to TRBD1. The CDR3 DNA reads TGTGCCAGCAGCCCGACCCTCAGGACAGGGTTTGGGGGCTACACCTTC. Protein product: CASSPTLRTGFGGYTF.